The 14 T cell receptor beta chains below all came from one sample that was sequenced in a study of blood T cell repertoires in COVID-19. Sequencing used immunoSEQ multiplex PCR; TCRdb keeps in-frame clones, though not all of them. The table has about 190,000 clones, 75% to 90% seen once. Sequenced input: peripheral blood. Receptor source: a man aged 25-40 years with acute or convalescent COVID-19.

The chain couples TRBV9 to TRBJ2-3; D is uncertain. The V end was cut by 0 bases, the J end by 5 bases, with 13 bases between. Germline-derived CDR1 and CDR2 are SGDLS and YYNGEE. The CDR3 extends over 15 amino acids. The CDR3 DNA reads TGTGCCAGCAGCGTAGAATCCTCCCCGGGAGATACGCAGTATTTT. Translation: CASSVESSPGDTQYF.

The chain couples TRBV6-7 to TRBJ1-1; no clear D gene. TRBV6-7 belongs to the ORF category, with a function that is uncertain. The CDR3 covers 13 residues. Trimming removed 5 bases from V and 1 base from J, with 8 bases in between. CDR3 in DNA: TGTGCCAGCAGTCCCTCAGGGAACACTGAAGCTTTCTTT. Protein product: CASSPSGNTEAFF.

The J gene is TRBJ2-1, the V gene TRBV3-1 (or the pseudogene TRBV3-2); 12 bases line up with TRBD2. V gave up 4 bases and J gave up 12 bases; unmatched junction bases: 7. Germline values: CDR1 LGHDT, CDR2 YNNKEL (reference sequence). This CDR3 is 14 amino acids long. The CDR3 spells CASSLSLLAGGQFF. As DNA, the CDR3 is TGTGCCAGCAGCCTGAGTCTACTAGCGGGGGGGCAGTTCTTC.

This sequence joins TRBV5-6 and TRBJ2-1, with 9 bases aligning to TRBD2. Germline-derived CDR1 and CDR2 are SGHDT and YYEEEE. The CDR3 runs 16 residues. J was trimmed by 5 bases and V by 5 bases; bases with no gene match: 11. The chain's CDR3 is CASRPIETSGNNEQFF. For the CDR3, the DNA is TGTGCCAGCAGACCCATAGAGACTAGCGGTAACAATGAGCAGTTCTTC.

The chain is built from TRBV20-1 and TRBJ2-7, with no clear D. This CDR3 contains 14 residues. Deletions cut 3 bases from V and 2 bases from J, with 14 bases between. CDR1 DFQATT and CDR2 SNEGSKA come from the germline V gene (reference sequence). The CDR3 DNA reads TGCAGTGCTAGTGGCCTCGCCCAGACCTACGAGCAGTACTTC. It codes for CSASGLAQTYEQYF.

V and J are TRBV7-9 and TRBJ1-2; 8 bases line up with TRBD1. Trimming cost V 4 bases and J 4 bases; bases outside gene matches: 8. Germline V gives CDR1 SEHNR, CDR2 FQNEAQ (reference sequence). The CDR3 sequence is 15 residues long. This CDR3 reads CASSSPGGRGYGYTF. The CDR3 DNA follows: TGTGCCAGCAGCTCTCCAGGGGGCCGGGGCTATGGCTACACCTTC. Together with reference TRBV7-9 and TRBJ1-2, the CDR3 gives the full variable domain: DTGVSQNPRHKITKRGQNVTFRCDPISEHNRLYWYRQTLGQGPEFLTYFQNEAQLEKSRLLSDRFSAERPKGSFSTLEIQRTEQGDSAMYLCASSSPGGRGYGYTFGSGTRLTVV.

This sequence joins TRBV28 and TRBJ1-2; no clear D. V was trimmed by 2 bases and J by 6 bases, leaving 4 bases between them. CDR1 is MDHEN, CDR2 SYDVKM, per germline. CDR3 length: 11 residues. The CDR3 reads CASSLTDGYTF. The CDR3 coding sequence is TGTGCCAGCAGTTTAACGGATGGCTACACCTTC.

The V gene is TRBV6-6, the J gene TRBJ1-3; 7 bases fit TRBD1. This CDR3 is built from 14 residues. Germline V gene sequence: CDR1 MNHNY, CDR2 SVGAGI (reference sequence). J was trimmed by 0 bases and V by 8 bases; bases with no gene match: 4. CDR3 coding DNA: TGTGCCAGCGGGGACAGCGGCTCTGGAAACACCATATATTTT. The encoded protein is CASGDSGSGNTIYF.

This chain links TRBV3-1 (or the pseudogene TRBV3-2) with TRBJ1-2; 7 nucleotides line up with TRBD1. CDR1 LGHDT and CDR2 YNNKEL come from the germline V gene (reference sequence). V gave up 4 bases and J gave up 3 bases; unmatched junction bases: 2. This CDR3 comprises 13 residues. The chain's CDR3 is CASSLQGDYGYTF. The CDR3 nucleotides read TGTGCCAGCAGCCTTCAGGGGGACTATGGCTACACCTTC.

V and J are TRBV19 and TRBJ1-6; possible D gene TRBD1, 5 bases. V lost 0 bases and J 7 bases, leaving 13 bases between the germline ends. CDR1 is LNHDA, CDR2 SQIVND, per germline (reference sequence). The CDR3 totals 16 residues. This chain's CDR3 is CASSIDLVRVNSPLHF. As DNA, the CDR3 is TGTGCCAGTAGTATAGATCTGGTCAGGGTAAATTCACCCCTCCACTTT. The whole variable domain, remainder taken from reference TRBV19 and TRBJ1-6, is DGGITQSPKYLFRKEGQNVTLSCEQNLNHDAMYWYRQDPGQGLRLIYYSQIVNDFQKGDIAEGYSVSREKKESFPLTVTSAQKNPTAFYLCASSIDLVRVNSPLHFGNGTRLTVT.

The genes are TRBV3-1 (or the pseudogene TRBV3-2) and TRBJ2-2, with D possibly being TRBD2 (5 bases). The ends were cut back, 0 bases at V and 6 bases at J, with 5 bases in the middle. CDR3 size: 13 residues. In germline, CDR1 is LGHDT, CDR2 YNNKEL (reference sequence). CDR3 residues: CASSQELAGELFF. In DNA, the CDR3 is TGTGCCAGCAGCCAAGAACTAGCCGGGGAGCTGTTTTTT.

The chain couples TRBV7-8 to TRBJ2-5; D uncertain. Germline CDR1 SGHVS, CDR2 FQNEAQ. With 1 base removed from V and 5 bases from J, the gap between germline ends came to 17 bases. The CDR3 has 16 residues. The CDR3 loop reads CASSLGPRHRRETQYF. The CDR3 region has the DNA TGTGCCAGCAGCTTAGGTCCCCGACACCGACGGGAGACCCAGTACTTC.

V is TRBV25-1 and J is TRBJ2-1; perhaps TRBD2 as D (6 bases). CDR1 and CDR2 (germline): MGHDK, SYGVNS. The V gene lost 3 bases and the J gene lost 2 bases, with 11 bases spanning the gap. This CDR3 is built from 15 residues. CDR3 residues: CASSEPGGAYNEQFF. The DNA of the CDR3 is TGTGCCAGCAGTGAGCCAGGAGGGGCCTACAATGAGCAGTTCTTC.

The chain is built from TRBV28 and TRBJ2-5; 14 bases line up with TRBD2. With 5 bases clipped from V and 5 bases from J, the junction kept 10 bases outside the gene matches. The CDR3 runs 17 residues. The germline V gene has CDR1 MDHEN and CDR2 SYDVKM. This chain's CDR3 is CASSTPFGLAGGETQYF. In nucleotides, the CDR3 is TGTGCCAGCAGTACCCCCTTTGGACTAGCGGGGGGTGAGACCCAGTACTTC.